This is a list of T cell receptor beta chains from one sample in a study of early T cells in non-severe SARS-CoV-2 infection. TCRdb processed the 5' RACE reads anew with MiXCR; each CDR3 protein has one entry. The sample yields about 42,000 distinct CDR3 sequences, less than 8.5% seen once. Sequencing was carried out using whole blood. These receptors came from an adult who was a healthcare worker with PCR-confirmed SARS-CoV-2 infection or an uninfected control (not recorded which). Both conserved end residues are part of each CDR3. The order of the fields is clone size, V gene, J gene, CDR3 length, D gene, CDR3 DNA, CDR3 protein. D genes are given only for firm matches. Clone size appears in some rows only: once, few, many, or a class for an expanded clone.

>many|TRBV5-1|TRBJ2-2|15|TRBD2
TGCGCCAGCAGCACGGGACTAGCGGGAACCGGGGAGCTGTTTTTT
CASSTGLAGTGELFF
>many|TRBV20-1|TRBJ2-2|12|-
TGCAGTGCTAATCGCGGGACCGGGGAGCTGTTTTTT
CSANRGTGELFF
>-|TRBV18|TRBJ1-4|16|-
TGTGCCAGCTCACCTGGGCCCGGGGGGTCTAATGAAAAACTGTTTTTT
CASSPGPGGSNEKLFF
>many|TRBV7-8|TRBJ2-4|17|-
TGTGCCAGCAGCGCTCTACACGGGACCTCAGCCAAAAACATTCAGTACTTC
CASSALHGTSAKNIQYF
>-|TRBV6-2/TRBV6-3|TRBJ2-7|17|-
TGTGCCAGCAGTTACTCGACCGGCTGGGAAAGCTCCTACGAGCAGTACTTC
CASSYSTGWESSYEQYF
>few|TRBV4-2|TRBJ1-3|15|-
TGTGCCAGCAGCCATCTGATCGGCTTTGGAAACACCATATATTTT
CASSHLIGFGNTIYF
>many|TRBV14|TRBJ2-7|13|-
TGTGCCAGCACCATCTCGGGGTATAGCGAGCAGTACTTC
CASTISGYSEQYF
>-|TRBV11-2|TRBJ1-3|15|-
TGTGCCAGCAGCTTACAGGGTGGCTCTGGAAACACCATATATTTT
CASSLQGGSGNTIYF
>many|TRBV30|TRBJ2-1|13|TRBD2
TGTGCCCGGGGGACTAGCGTTCGCGATGAGCAGTTCTTC
CARGTSVRDEQFF
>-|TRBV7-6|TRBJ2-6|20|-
TGTGCCAGCAGCCCTGATGCCCCGGGTCCCGGACGGTCTGGGGCCAACGTCCTGACTTTC
CASSPDAPGPGRSGANVLTF
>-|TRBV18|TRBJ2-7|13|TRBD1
TGTGCCAGCTCACCCCAGGGGGACGGCGAGCAGTACTTC
CASSPQGDGEQYF
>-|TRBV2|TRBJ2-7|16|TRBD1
TGTGCCAGCAGAAGACAACCGGGACAGGGCACCTACGAGCAGTACTTC
CASRRQPGQGTYEQYF
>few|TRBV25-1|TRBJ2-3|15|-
TGTGCCAGCAGTGAAAGGAGTGTCAGCACAGATACGCAGTATTTT
CASSERSVSTDTQYF
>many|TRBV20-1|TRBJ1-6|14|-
TGCAGTGCTACGGCCCCCGGGAATAATTCACCCCTCCACTTT
CSATAPGNNSPLHF
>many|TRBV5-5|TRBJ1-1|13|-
TGTGCCAGCAGCTTGTACGCGGGCACTGAAGCTTTCTTT
CASSLYAGTEAFF
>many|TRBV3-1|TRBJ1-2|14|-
TGTGCCAGCAGACGAGGGGGGACCTCCTATGGCTACACCTTC
CASRRGGTSYGYTF
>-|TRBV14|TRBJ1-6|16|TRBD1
TGTGCCAGCAGCCAAGAAACAGGGGGCTATAATTCACCCCTCCACTTT
CASSQETGGYNSPLHF
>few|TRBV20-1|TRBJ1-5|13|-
TGCAGTGCTAAACAGGGTAGGGATCAGCCCCAGCATTTT
CSAKQGRDQPQHF
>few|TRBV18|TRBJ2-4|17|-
TGTGCCAGCTCACCACCGACAGGCAGCGTCGGGGGAAACATTCAGTACTTC
CASSPPTGSVGGNIQYF
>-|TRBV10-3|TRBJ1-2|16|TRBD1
TGTGCCATCAGTGAGTCCTTGACAGGGGTCAACTATGGCTACACCTTC
CAISESLTGVNYGYTF
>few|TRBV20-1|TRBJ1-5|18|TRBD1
TGCAGTGCTACCCCCAGGGACAGGGGAAGTTATAGCAATCAGCCCCAGCATTTT
CSATPRDRGSYSNQPQHF
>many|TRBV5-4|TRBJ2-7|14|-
TGTGCCAGCAGCTTGGGGGCGGGCCCCTACGAGCAGTACTTC
CASSLGAGPYEQYF
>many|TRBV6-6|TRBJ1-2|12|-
TGTGCCACCTCTGGGCAGAACTATGGCTACACCTTC
CATSGQNYGYTF
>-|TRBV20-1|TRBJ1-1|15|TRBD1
TGCAGTGCACAGGGGGCAGGGGGCAGGAACACTGAAGCTTTCTTT
CSAQGAGGRNTEAFF
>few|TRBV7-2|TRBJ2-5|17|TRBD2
TGTGCCAGCAGCTTAGCGGGACTAGCGGGGGTGGGTGAGACCCAGTACTTC
CASSLAGLAGVGETQYF
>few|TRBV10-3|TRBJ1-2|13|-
TGTGCCATCAGAAATGGGACGCTCTATGGCTACACCTTC
CAIRNGTLYGYTF
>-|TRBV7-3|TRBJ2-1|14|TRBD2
TGTGCCAGCAGCCCCGGGACTAGCGCGGGGGAGCAGTTCTTC
CASSPGTSAGEQFF
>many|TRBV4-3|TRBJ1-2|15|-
TGCGCCAGCAGCCAAGAGGGCATAACGGCAGGCGGCTACACCTTC
CASSQEGITAGGYTF
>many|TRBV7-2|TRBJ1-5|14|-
TGTGCCAGCAGCTTACGTCCGGGGGCTCAGCCCCAGCATTTT
CASSLRPGAQPQHF
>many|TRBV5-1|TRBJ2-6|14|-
TGCGCCAGCAGCTTTGAGTCTGGGGCCAACGTCCTGACTTTC
CASSFESGANVLTF
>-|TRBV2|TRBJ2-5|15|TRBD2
TGTGCCAGCAGTGAAGAGAGCGGGGGGCTAGAGACCCAGTACTTC
CASSEESGGLETQYF
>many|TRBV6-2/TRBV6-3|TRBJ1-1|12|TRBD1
TGTGCCAGCAGGACAGGGGACACTGAAGCTTTCTTT
CASRTGDTEAFF
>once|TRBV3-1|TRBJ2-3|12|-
TGTGCCAGCAGCCGAGTAGCAGATACGCAGTATTTT
CASSRVADTQYF
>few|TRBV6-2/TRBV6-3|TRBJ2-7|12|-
TGTGCCAGCAGTCTGGACGGGGACGAGCAGTACTTC
CASSLDGDEQYF
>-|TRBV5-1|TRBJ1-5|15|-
TGCGCCAGCAGCTCAGATGGGCACGCCAGCCAGCCCCAGCATTTT
CASSSDGHASQPQHF
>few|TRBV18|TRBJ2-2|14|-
TGTGCCAGCTCACCGGACAAGAACACCGGGGAGCTGTTTTTT
CASSPDKNTGELFF